The rows below give T cell receptor beta chains drawn from one sample of a study of beta chain features in type 1 diabetes. TCRdb's table, derived via immunoSEQ multiplex PCR, lists solely in-frame clones and lacks some. In the table there are 680,000 or so clones, about an eighth of which are singletons. The sequencing sample was made of naive CD4+ T cells from blood. Receptor source: a man aged 18 to 30 with type 1 diabetes. The CDR3 runs from the conserved cysteine through the conserved F or W. Fields, in order: D gene, V gene, clone size, J gene, CDR3 DNA, CDR3 protein. A D gene is named only where the DNA matches it firmly. The size field is filled for only some rows; it gives once, few, many or a size class.

.,TRBV18,.,TRBJ2-1,TGTGCCAGCTCACCACAGGGGGGACGCAATGAGCAGTTCTTC,CASSPQGGRNEQFF
.,TRBV30,.,TRBJ1-5,TGTGCCTGGAGTGTGTCAGCCGATCAGCCCCAGCATTTT,CAWSVSADQPQHF
.,TRBV25-1,few,TRBJ2-1,TGTGCCAGCCGGCGGGAAGCAATCTACAATGAGCAGTTCTTC,CASRREAIYNEQFF
.,TRBV29-1,few,TRBJ2-7,TGCAGCGTTGAGATGCCGGGGTACGAGCAGTACTTC,CSVEMPGYEQYF
.,TRBV28,few,TRBJ1-1,TGTGCCAGCAGTCCTCAGGGTAGGACTGAAGCTTTCTTT,CASSPQGRTEAFF
.,TRBV7-9,few,TRBJ2-3,TGTGCCAGCAGCTCAGTAGAGAGCACAGATACGCAGTATTTT,CASSSVESTDTQYF
TRBD1,TRBV7-2,few,TRBJ2-1,TGTGCCAGCAGCAGTACAGGGGCGAATGAGCAGTTCTTC,CASSSTGANEQFF
TRBD1,TRBV2,.,TRBJ2-1,TGTGCCAGCAGTGAACAGGGGGCATACAATGAGCAGTTCTTC,CASSEQGAYNEQFF
.,TRBV4-1,.,TRBJ1-1,TGCGCCAGCAGCCAAGTGAGGGGGGTAAACACTGAAGCTTTCTTT,CASSQVRGVNTEAFF
TRBD1,TRBV29-1,few,TRBJ2-2,TGCAGCTACAGGGGCACCGGGGAGCTGTTTTTT,CSYRGTGELFF
.,TRBV4-1,.,TRBJ2-3,TGCGCCAGCAGCCAAATAGCAGATACGCAGTATTTT,CASSQIADTQYF
TRBD1,TRBV5-1,.,TRBJ2-7,TGCGCCAGCAGCCCGTGGACAGGCTTCTACGAGCAGTACTTC,CASSPWTGFYEQYF
.,TRBV2,.,TRBJ1-1,TGTGCCAGCAGTGAAGACAGAGCAATGAACACTGAAGCTTTCTTT,CASSEDRAMNTEAFF
.,TRBV15,few,TRBJ1-4,TGTGCCACCAGCAGAGTGGGGGCGCTTATTGAAAAACTGTTTTTT,CATSRVGALIEKLFF
.,TRBV18,few,TRBJ1-2,TGTGCCAGCTCACCACTCAGGGAAGAGGGCTACACCTTC,CASSPLREEGYTF
.,TRBV12-5,once,TRBJ2-2,TGTGCTAGTGAGGGGGTAGGGAACACCGGGGAGCTGTTTTTT,CASEGVGNTGELFF
TRBD1,TRBV7-2,.,TRBJ2-7,TGTGCCAGCAGCTTAGGAGGTAACAGACAGGGCGGAGAGCAGTACTTC,CASSLGGNRQGGEQYF
.,TRBV6-5,.,TRBJ2-3,TGTGCCAGCAGTTCCCTTTCGGGGGGCCAGAGAGATACGCAGTATTTT,CASSSLSGGQRDTQYF
TRBD2,TRBV10-3,.,TRBJ2-7,TGTGCCATCACCAGCGGGGGTCTCAGCTCCTACGAGCAGTACTTC,CAITSGGLSSYEQYF
TRBD1,TRBV4-1,.,TRBJ2-5,TGCGCCAGCAGCCAAGAGTTGAGGACAGGGTTCGAGACCCAGTACTTC,CASSQELRTGFETQYF
TRBD1,TRBV27,few,TRBJ1-1,TGTGCCAGCAATCTTCAGGGGGGCACTGAAGCTTTCTTT,CASNLQGGTEAFF
.,TRBV10-3,.,TRBJ1-4,TGTGCCATTCGGGACATTAATGAAAAACTGTTTTTT,CAIRDINEKLFF
TRBD2,TRBV30,few,TRBJ2-3,TGTGCCTGGTCGGCGGGGAGGGCAGATACGCAGTATTTT,CAWSAGRADTQYF
.,TRBV7-9,.,TRBJ2-5,TGTGCCAGCAGCTCTGGGCAGTTGGAGTACTTC,CASSSGQLEYF
.,TRBV23-1,few,TRBJ1-2,TGCGCCAGCAGTCAATCGAGGAAGGGTAGAAGCTACACCTTC,CASSQSRKGRSYTF
.,TRBV30,.,TRBJ1-1,TGTGCCTGGAGTGTACAGGGACCCCGAGGGACTGAAGCTTTCTTT,CAWSVQGPRGTEAFF
.,TRBV30,.,TRBJ2-2,TGTGCCTGGAGCCCAGGGACTTTTGGCACCGGGGAGCTGTTTTTT,CAWSPGTFGTGELFF
TRBD1,TRBV4-1,few,TRBJ1-3,TGCGCCAGCAGCCAAGATAGGACAGGGAATGGTGGAAACACCATATATTTT,CASSQDRTGNGGNTIYF
TRBD1,TRBV5-1,few,TRBJ1-2,TGCGCCAGCCGACAGGGAGATCGCTACACCTTC,CASRQGDRYTF
.,TRBV19,few,TRBJ2-2,TGTGCCACCTCCAACAGGGAGACCGGGGAGCTGTTTTTT,CATSNRETGELFF
TRBD1,TRBV30,.,TRBJ1-3,TGTGCCTGGGACAGGGCTGGAGGAAACACCATATATTTT,CAWDRAGGNTIYF
TRBD2,TRBV6-1,.,TRBJ2-7,TGTGCCAGCAGTGAAGCTGCCGGACTAGCGGGGGGGCACTACGAGCAGTACTTC,CASSEAAGLAGGHYEQYF
.,TRBV20-1,.,TRBJ2-5,TGCAGTGCGCAGACCCAGTACTTC,CSAQTQYF
.,TRBV10-3,.,TRBJ2-5,TGTGCCATCAGTGAGTCAGGAGGGCGGGAGACCCAGTACTTC,CAISESGGRETQYF
.,TRBV7-9,.,TRBJ2-6,TGTGCCAGCAGCTTCTCGGGCGCAGGGGCCAACGTCCTGACTTTC,CASSFSGAGANVLTF
.,TRBV10-2,few,TRBJ1-3,TGCGCCAGCAGTGAACACAGTACTACTGGAAACACCATATATTTT,CASSEHSTTGNTIYF
.,TRBV5-4,few,TRBJ2-3,TGTGCCAGCAGCTTAGGAGGGACAGATACGCAGTATTTT,CASSLGGTDTQYF
.,TRBV6-6,few,TRBJ2-2,TGTGCCAGCAAAGACACCCGCTCGAACACCGGGGAGCTGTTTTTT,CASKDTRSNTGELFF
TRBD2,TRBV18,.,TRBJ2-1,TGTGCCAGCTCACCCCCGACTAGCGGGGGCTTAAATGAGCAGTTCTTC,CASSPPTSGGLNEQFF
.,TRBV6-5,.,TRBJ1-2,TGTGCCAGCAGTTACTCGAGCTACGGTTGGGGCTACACCTTC,CASSYSSYGWGYTF